This TCR beta chain appears in the sequencing data of a study of tissue T cells after allogeneic stem cell transplantation. The table lists this clone with a few counts. The gene names here belong to mouse. The missing CDR3 end, 1 residue past where the read stops, is filled in from the germline J gene. Germline loops: CDR1 NSQYPW, CDR2 LRSPGD (reference sequence). The V and J ends lost 2 bases and 0 bases respectively, with 7 bases between them. CDR3 length: 14 amino acids. Time point given: mouse harvest day 14 after allogeneic transplant. Mouse grafts combined 10^7 T-cell-depleted bone marrow cells with 10^6 splenic CD5+ T cells. Here immunoSEQ multiplex PCR was the method, and the copy in TCRdb shows in-frame clones only, minus some. Among around 1,800 clones, over 45% were seen once, and the ten largest hold over 25%.

The sequencing sample was made of gut tissue. This chain connects TRBV1 to TRBJ1-1; D call uncertain. This TCR derives from a female BALB/c mouse given C57BL/6 T cells with graft-versus-host disease after an allogeneic hematopoietic cell transplant. The DNA read from the CDR3 is TGCACCTGCAGTGCAAGGCAGACAAACACAGAAGTCTTC. It yields the protein CTCSARQTNTEVF. From start to end, the CDR3 is CTCSARQTNTEVFF.